This T cell receptor (beta chain) was identified during a study of blood T cells in healthy people across ages. This clonotype was found many times. Its target is unknown. The V gene's germline CDR1 is SGHKS and CDR2 YYEKEE (reference sequence). V was shortened by 2 bases and J by 2 bases, with 7 bases between the two germline ends. This CDR3 has 13 residues. A second PCR of roughly 7 to 11 cycles used a sample-barcoded 5' primer and a J-beta primer mix. One entry per CDR3 protein results from TCRdb running MiXCR on the 5' RACE reads. The data show around 900,000 distinct CDR3 sequences, more than 25% seen once. Study observations and caveats: With unsorted PBMCs, a conclusive comparison of naive versus antigen-experienced cells was not possible.

The sequence derives from a woman older than 75 in good health. The sample taken for sequencing was blood. The rearrangement joins TRBV5-5 to TRBJ1-2; D is ambiguous. The CDR3 region has the DNA TGTGCCAGCAGCTTCTCACAGAACTATGGCTACACCTTC. This translates into CASSFSQNYGYTF.